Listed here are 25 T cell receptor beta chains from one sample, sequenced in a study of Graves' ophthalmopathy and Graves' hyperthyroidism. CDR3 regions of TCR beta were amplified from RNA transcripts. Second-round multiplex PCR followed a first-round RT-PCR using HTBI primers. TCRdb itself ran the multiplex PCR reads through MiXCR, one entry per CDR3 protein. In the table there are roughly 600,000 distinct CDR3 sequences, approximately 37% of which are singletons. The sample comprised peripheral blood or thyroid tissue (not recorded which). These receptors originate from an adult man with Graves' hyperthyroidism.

CDR3 coding DNA: TGCAGTGCTACTCGGACTAGCGGCAACACAGATACGCAGTATTTT. Translated: CSATRTSGNTDTQYF. The V gene is TRBV20-1, the J gene TRBJ2-3, with 10 nucleotides matching TRBD2. Germline assignment: CDR1 DFQATT and CDR2 SNEGSKA (reference sequence). V shed 4 bases, J shed 2 bases, and the junction held 6 bases outside the gene matches. The CDR3 loop spans 15 amino acids.

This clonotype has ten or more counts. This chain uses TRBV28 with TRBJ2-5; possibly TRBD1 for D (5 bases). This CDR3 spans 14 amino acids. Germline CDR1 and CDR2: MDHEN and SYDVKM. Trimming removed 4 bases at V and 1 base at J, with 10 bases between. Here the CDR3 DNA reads TGTGCCAGCAGTTACCAGACAGTCCAAGAGACCCAGTACTTC. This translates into CASSYQTVQETQYF.

This CDR3 is CASSLPGRDEAFF. Here the CDR3 DNA reads TGTGCCAGTAGTCTCCCGGGGCGCGATGAAGCTTTCTTT. The rearrangement links TRBV19 to TRBJ1-1; D perhaps matches TRBD1 (5 bases). Looked up from germline, CDR1 is LNHDA and CDR2 is SQIVND (reference sequence). This CDR3 region has 13 residues. The V gene lost 5 bases and the J gene lost 7 bases, with 14 bases spanning the gap. Full variable domain (remainder filled in from reference TRBV19 and TRBJ1-1): DGGITQSPKYLFRKEGQNVTLSCEQNLNHDAMYWYRQDPGQGLRLIYYSQIVNDFQKGDIAEGYSVSREKKESFPLTVTSAQKNPTAFYLCASSLPGRDEAFFGQGTRLTVV.

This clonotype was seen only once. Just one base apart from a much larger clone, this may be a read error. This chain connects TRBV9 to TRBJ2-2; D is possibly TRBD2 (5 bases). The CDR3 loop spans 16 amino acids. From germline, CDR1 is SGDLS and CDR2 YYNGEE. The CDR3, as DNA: TGCGCCAGCAGCTTGTCGGGCGTCGCGAACACCGGGGAGCCGTTTTTT. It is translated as CASSLSGVANTGEPFF.

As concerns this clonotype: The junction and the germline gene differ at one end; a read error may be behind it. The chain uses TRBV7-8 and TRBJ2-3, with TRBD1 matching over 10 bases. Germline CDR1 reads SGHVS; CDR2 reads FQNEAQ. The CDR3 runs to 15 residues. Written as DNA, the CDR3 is TGTGCCACCAGCTACTGGGACAGGGGTACAGATACGCAGTATTTT. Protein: CATSYWDRGTDTQYF.

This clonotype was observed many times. The CDR3 reads CASGLRGELFF. The CDR3 nucleotides read TGCGCCAGCGGGTTGCGCGGGGAGCTGTTTTTT. The V gene is TRBV5-1, the J gene TRBJ2-2; no clear D. The V end was cut by 7 bases, the J end by 7 bases, with 8 bases between. The germline V gene encodes CDR1 SGHRS and CDR2 YFSETQ. The CDR3 consists of 11 residues.

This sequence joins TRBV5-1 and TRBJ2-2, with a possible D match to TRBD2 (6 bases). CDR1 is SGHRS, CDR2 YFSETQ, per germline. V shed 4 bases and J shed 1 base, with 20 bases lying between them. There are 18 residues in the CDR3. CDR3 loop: CASSPLQRVAVNTGELFF. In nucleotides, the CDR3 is TGCGCCAGCAGCCCCCTCCAAAGAGTAGCGGTGAACACCGGGGAGCTGTTTTTT.

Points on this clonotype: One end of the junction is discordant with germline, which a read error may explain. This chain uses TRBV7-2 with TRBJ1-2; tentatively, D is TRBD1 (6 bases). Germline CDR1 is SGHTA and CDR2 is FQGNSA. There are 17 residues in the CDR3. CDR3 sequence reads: CASSLRSGDPLGYGHTF. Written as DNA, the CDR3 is TGTGCCAGCAGCTTACGGTCAGGGGACCCTTTGGGCTATGGCCACACCTTC.

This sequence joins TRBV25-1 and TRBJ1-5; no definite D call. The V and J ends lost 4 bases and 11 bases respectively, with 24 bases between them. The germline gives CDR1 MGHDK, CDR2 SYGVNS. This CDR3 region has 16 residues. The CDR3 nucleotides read TGTGCCAGCAGTGGTTCGGCAGCGACGAACCAAGAGACCCAGCATTTT. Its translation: CASSGSAATNQETQHF.

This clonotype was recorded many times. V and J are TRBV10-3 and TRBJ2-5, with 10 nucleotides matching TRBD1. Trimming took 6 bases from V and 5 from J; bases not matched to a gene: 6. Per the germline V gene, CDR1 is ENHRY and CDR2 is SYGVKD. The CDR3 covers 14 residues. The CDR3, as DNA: TGTGCCATCAGCGGCGACAGGGGGCGGGAGACCCAGTACTTC. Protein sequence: CAISGDRGRETQYF.

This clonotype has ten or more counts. CDR3 loop: CASSVKGVDYGYTF. DNA of the CDR3: TGTGCCAGCAGTGTAAAGGGAGTCGACTATGGCTACACCTTC. J is TRBJ1-2 and V is TRBV2, with no clear D. The V gene lost 4 bases and the J gene lost 3 bases, with 12 bases spanning the gap. The CDR3 sequence is 14 residues long. CDR1 SNHLY and CDR2 FYNNEI come from the germline V gene.

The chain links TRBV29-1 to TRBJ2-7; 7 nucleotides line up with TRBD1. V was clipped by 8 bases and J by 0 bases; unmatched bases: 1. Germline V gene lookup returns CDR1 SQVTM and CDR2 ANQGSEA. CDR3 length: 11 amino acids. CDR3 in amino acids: CSWDSSYEQYF. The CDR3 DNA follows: TGCAGCTGGGACAGCTCCTACGAGCAGTACTTC.

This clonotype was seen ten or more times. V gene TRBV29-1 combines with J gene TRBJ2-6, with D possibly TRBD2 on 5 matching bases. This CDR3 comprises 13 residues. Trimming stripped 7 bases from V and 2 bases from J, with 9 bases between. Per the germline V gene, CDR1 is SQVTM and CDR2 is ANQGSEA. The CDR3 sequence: CSGRFTGANVLTF. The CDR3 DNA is TGCAGCGGGAGGTTTACTGGGGCCAACGTCCTGACTTTC.

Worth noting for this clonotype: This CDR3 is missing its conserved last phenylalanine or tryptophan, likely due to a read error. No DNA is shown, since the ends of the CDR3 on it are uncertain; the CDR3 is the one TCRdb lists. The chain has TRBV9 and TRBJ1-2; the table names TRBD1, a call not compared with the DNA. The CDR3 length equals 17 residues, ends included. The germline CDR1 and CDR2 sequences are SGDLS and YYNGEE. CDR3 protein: CASSPGRGQTLTMATPS.

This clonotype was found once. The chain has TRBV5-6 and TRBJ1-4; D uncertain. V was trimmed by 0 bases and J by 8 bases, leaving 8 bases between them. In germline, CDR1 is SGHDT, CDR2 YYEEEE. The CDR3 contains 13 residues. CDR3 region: CASSLDGGEKLFF. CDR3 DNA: TGTGCCAGCAGCTTGGACGGAGGAGAAAAACTGTTTTTT.

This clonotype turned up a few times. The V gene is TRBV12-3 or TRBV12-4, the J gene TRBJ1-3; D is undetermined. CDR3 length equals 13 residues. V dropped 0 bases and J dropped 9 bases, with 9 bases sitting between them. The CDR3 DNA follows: TGTGCCAGCAGTTTAGCCCCGGAAGGCACCATATATTTT. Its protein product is CASSLAPEGTIYF.

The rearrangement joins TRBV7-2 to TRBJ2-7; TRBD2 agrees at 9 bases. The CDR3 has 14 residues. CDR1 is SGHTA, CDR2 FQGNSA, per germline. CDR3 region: CARALAGGPFEQYF. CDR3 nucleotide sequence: TGTGCTAGAGCCCTGGCGGGAGGGCCGTTCGAGCAGTACTTC.

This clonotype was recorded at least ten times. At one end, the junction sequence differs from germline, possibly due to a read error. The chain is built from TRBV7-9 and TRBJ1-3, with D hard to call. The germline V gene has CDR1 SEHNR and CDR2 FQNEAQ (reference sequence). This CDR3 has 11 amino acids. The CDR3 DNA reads TGTGCCAGCAGATATGACGGCCGTGAGGATTTT. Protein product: CASRYDGREDF.

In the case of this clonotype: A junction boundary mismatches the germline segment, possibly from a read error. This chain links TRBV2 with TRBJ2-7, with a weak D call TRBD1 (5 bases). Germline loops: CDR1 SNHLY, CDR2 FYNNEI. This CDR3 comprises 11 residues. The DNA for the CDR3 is TGTACCAGCAAGACAGCGTACGAGCAGTACTTC. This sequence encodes CTSKTAYEQYF.

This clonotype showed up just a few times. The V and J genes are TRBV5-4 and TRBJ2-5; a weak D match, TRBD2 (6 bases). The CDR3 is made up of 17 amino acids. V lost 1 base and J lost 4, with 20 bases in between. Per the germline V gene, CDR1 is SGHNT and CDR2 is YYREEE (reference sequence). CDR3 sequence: CASSLREAGFGIETQYF. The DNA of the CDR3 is TGTGCCAGCAGCTTGAGGGAGGCGGGTTTTGGTATAGAGACCCAGTACTTC.

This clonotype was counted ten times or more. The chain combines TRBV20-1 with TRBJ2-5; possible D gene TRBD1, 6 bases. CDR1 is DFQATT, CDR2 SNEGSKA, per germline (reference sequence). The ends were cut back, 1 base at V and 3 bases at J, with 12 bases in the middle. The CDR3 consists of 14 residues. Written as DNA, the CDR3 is TGCAGTGCTAGAGGGTGGACAGATAAAGAGACCCAGTACTTC. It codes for CSARGWTDKETQYF.

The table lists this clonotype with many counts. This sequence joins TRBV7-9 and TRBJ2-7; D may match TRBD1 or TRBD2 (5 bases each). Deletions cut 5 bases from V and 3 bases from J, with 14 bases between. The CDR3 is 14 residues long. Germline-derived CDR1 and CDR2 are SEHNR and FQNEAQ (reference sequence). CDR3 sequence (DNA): TGTGCCAGCAGCCGAGGGGAGAGGGGCTACGAGCAGTACTTC. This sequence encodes CASSRGERGYEQYF.

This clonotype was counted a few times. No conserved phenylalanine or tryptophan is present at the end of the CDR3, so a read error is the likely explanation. Here the CDR3 reads CATSDPAMNTEAFL. CDR3 sequence (DNA): TGTGCCACCAGTGACCCAGCCATGAACACTGAAGCTTTCCTT. The rearrangement uses TRBV24-1 and TRBJ1-1; D is unresolved. Germline assignment: CDR1 KGHDR and CDR2 SFDVKD. This CDR3 comprises 14 residues. Deletions cut 4 bases from V and 0 bases from J, with 8 bases between.

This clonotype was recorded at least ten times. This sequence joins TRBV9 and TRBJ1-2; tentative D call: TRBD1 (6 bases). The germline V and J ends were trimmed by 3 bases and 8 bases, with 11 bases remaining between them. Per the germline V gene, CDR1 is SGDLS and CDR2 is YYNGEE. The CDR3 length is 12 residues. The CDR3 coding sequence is TGTGCCAGCAGCGACTACAGGGAAGGCTACACCTTC. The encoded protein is CASSDYREGYTF.

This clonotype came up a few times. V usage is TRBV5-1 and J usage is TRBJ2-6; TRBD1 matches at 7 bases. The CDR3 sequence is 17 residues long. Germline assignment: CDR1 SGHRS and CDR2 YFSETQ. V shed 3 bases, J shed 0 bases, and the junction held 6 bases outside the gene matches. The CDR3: CASSSGTVLSGANVLTF. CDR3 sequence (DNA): TGCGCCAGCAGCTCAGGGACAGTCCTCTCTGGGGCCAACGTCCTGACTTTC.